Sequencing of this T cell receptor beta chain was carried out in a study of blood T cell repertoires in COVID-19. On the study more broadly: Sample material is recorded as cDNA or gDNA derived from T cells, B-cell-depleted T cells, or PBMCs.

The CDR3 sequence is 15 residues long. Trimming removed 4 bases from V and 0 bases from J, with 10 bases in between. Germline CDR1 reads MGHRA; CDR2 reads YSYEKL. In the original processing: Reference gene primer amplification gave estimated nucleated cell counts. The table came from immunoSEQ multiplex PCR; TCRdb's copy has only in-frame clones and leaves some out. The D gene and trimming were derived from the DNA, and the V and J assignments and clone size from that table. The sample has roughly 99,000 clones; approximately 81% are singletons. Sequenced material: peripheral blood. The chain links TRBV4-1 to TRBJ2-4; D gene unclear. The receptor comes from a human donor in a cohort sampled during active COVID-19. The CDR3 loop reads CASSPIPVAKNIQYF. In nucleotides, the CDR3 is TGCGCCAGCAGCCCCATCCCGGTAGCCAAAAACATTCAGTACTTC.